The present T cell receptor beta chain was sequenced within a study of blood T cell repertoires in COVID-19. Generated by immunoSEQ multiplex PCR, the TCRdb table keeps only in-frame clones and is missing some. The table includes around 300,000 clones, 88% detected once. The sample taken for sequencing was PBMCs or T cells enriched from blood (not recorded which). The source of this sequence is a woman aged 25-40 years who had recovered from COVID-19.

CDR3 sequence reads: CASSFSLGSGRRRDNEQFF. As DNA, the CDR3 is TGTGCCAGCAGCTTTAGTCTGGGTAGCGGGAGGAGAAGGGACAATGAGCAGTTCTTC. The V and J genes are TRBV5-4 and TRBJ2-1; TRBD2 agrees at 10 bases. J lost 5 bases, V lost 2 bases, and 16 bases had no gene match. CDR1 and CDR2 from the germline V gene are SGHNT and YYREEE (reference sequence). There are 19 residues in the CDR3.